These 15 T cell receptor beta chains came from one sample sequenced in a study of beta chain features in type 1 diabetes. Reverse transcribing all isolated RNA meant expressed TCRB transcripts were sequenced. Assay used: immunoSEQ multiplex PCR; TCRdb lists only in-frame clones, some missing. The sample shows some 160,000 clones, about 10% of them seen only once. Study-level points and caveats: Shorter TCRB CDR3s, moderately but significantly so, were found in Type 1 diabetes patients in all four CD4+ subsets.

The antigens of these receptors remain unknown. The sequenced sample was central memory CD4+ T cells from blood. Source of these receptors: a woman younger than 45 with type 1 diabetes.

The chain joins TRBV27 to TRBJ1-5; D gene unclear. Deletions cut 2 bases from V and 4 bases from J, with 12 bases between. CDR3 length equals 15 residues. Looked up from germline, CDR1 is MNHEY and CDR2 is SMNVEV (reference sequence). The CDR3 is CASSLGRGINQPQHF. The CDR3 region has the DNA TGTGCCAGCAGTTTAGGGCGAGGGATAAATCAGCCCCAGCATTTT.

This sequence joins TRBV5-1 and TRBJ2-5; the D is unclear. The CDR3 loop spans 12 amino acids. The V end lost 2 bases, the J end lost 4 bases, and 6 bases lay between the germline ends. Per germline, CDR1 SGHRS and CDR2 YFSETQ. The DNA of the CDR3 is TGCGCCAGCAGCTTCGCCGGAGAGACCCAGTACTTC. It encodes CASSFAGETQYF.

The CDR3 spells CASSLGFLNTGELFF. CDR3 bases: TGCGCCAGCAGCTTGGGCTTCCTAAACACCGGGGAGCTGTTTTTT. The chain links TRBV5-1 to TRBJ2-2, with D unresolved. CDR1 and CDR2 (germline): SGHRS, YFSETQ. The CDR3 extends over 15 amino acids. The V end was cut by 0 bases, the J end by 2 bases, with 8 bases between.

The chain carries TRBV29-1 and TRBJ1-1; 10 bases are shared with TRBD1. Losses at the gene ends were 6 bases for V and 1 base for J; bases not matched to a gene: 2. Germline V gives CDR1 SQVTM, CDR2 ANQGSEA. The CDR3 contains 13 residues. CDR3 bases: TGCAGCGTCGACAGGGGGCCGAACACTGAAGCTTTCTTT. Protein: CSVDRGPNTEAFF.

The V call is TRBV5-4, the J call TRBJ2-1; D remains unclear. The CDR3 runs 14 residues. The ends were cut back, 4 bases at V and 0 bases at J, with 8 bases in the middle. Germline CDR1 and CDR2: SGHNT and YYREEE (reference sequence). The CDR3 loop is CASSPMSSYNEQFF. CDR3 nucleotide sequence: TGTGCCAGCAGCCCCATGAGCTCCTACAATGAGCAGTTCTTC.

This chain connects TRBV19 to TRBJ2-3, with 7 bases aligning to TRBD1. CDR3 length: 15 residues. The V segment lost 3 bases and the J segment 3 bases; nucleotides outside the gene matches: 6. CDR1 is LNHDA, CDR2 SQIVND, per germline (reference sequence). For the CDR3, the DNA is TGTGCCAGTAGTATGAGGGCAGGGGGAACAGATACGCAGTATTTT. It encodes CASSMRAGGTDTQYF.

This clone was seen many times. The chain couples TRBV28 to TRBJ2-5, with 10 bases lining up with TRBD2. Germline loops: CDR1 MDHEN, CDR2 SYDVKM. The V gene end was trimmed by 6 bases and the J gene end by 5 bases; junction bases not matched to a gene: 6. The CDR3 length is 14 residues. The CDR3: CASSSGTSEETQYF. As DNA, the CDR3 is TGTGCCAGCAGCTCGGGGACTAGCGAGGAGACCCAGTACTTC.

The chain employs TRBV27 and TRBJ2-3, with TRBD2 identical over 11 bases. Germline values: CDR1 MNHEY, CDR2 SMNVEV (reference sequence). V shed 5 bases and J 5 bases; nucleotides not matched to a gene: 9. The CDR3 length is 16 residues. The CDR3 nucleotides read TGTGCCAGCAGTCCGTACACCGGGACTAGCGGAGATACGCAGTATTTT. It codes for CASSPYTGTSGDTQYF.

This clone was observed a handful of times. The rearrangement joins TRBV18 to TRBJ2-1; 9 bases match TRBD2. Germline CDR1 is KGHSH and CDR2 is LQKENI. CDR3 length: 16 residues. V dropped 3 bases and J dropped 6; count of bases not matched to a gene: 9. CDR3 coding DNA: TGTGCCAGCTCACCTGATCCGACTAGCGGAATCAATGAGCAGTTCTTC. Its protein product is CASSPDPTSGINEQFF.

The V gene is TRBV6-5, the J gene TRBJ1-1; D is undetermined. This CDR3 has 14 residues. Trimming took 5 bases from V and 3 from J, leaving 13 bases between them. Per the germline V gene, CDR1 is MNHEY and CDR2 is SVGAGI. The CDR3 coding sequence is TGTGCCAGCAGTCCCTGGGAGGCGGACACTGAAGCTTTCTTT. Its translation is CASSPWEADTEAFF.

There are a few counts of this clone. V usage is TRBV12-5 and J usage is TRBJ2-1, with 12 positions matching TRBD1. V gave up 2 bases and J gave up 6 bases; unmatched junction bases: 5. Germline V gene lookup returns CDR1 LGHNT and CDR2 FRNRAP. This CDR3 is built from 16 residues. This CDR3 is CASGLILGQGANEQFF. In DNA form, the CDR3 reads TGTGCTAGTGGTTTGATTTTGGGACAGGGGGCCAATGAGCAGTTCTTC.

This chain joins TRBV7-8 and TRBJ2-7; D is perhaps TRBD2 (6 bases). Germline CDR1 SGHVS, CDR2 FQNEAQ. The CDR3 runs to 14 residues. Trimming pared 2 bases from V and 4 bases from J, leaving 12 bases between. This CDR3 is CASSLNSGGYEQYF. The CDR3 DNA follows: TGTGCCAGCAGCTTAAATAGCGGAGGTTACGAGCAGTACTTC.

The chain links TRBV28 to TRBJ1-2, with TRBD1 as a possible D gene (5 bases). Germline lookup yields CDR1 MDHEN and CDR2 SYDVKM. V lost 6 bases and J 8 bases, leaving 19 bases between the germline ends. The length of the CDR3 is 14 residues. The CDR3 DNA reads TGTGCCAGCAGCCCCCCCGGGGGGGTACGCGGCTACACCTTC. Encoded protein: CASSPPGGVRGYTF.

There are a few counts of this clone. This chain links TRBV5-4 with TRBJ2-5; 8 bases agree with TRBD1. Germline V CDR1 and CDR2: SGHNT, YYREEE (reference sequence). This CDR3 is built from 15 residues. Unmatched junction bases numbered 7, after V lost 1 base and J lost 5 bases. The CDR3 region is CASSLLAGGQETQYF. CDR3 coding DNA: TGTGCCAGCAGCTTGCTGGCAGGGGGCCAGGAGACCCAGTACTTC.

This sequence joins TRBV11-1 and TRBJ2-1; D is unresolved. This CDR3 has 11 amino acids. Germline CDR1 and CDR2: SGHAT and FQDESV (reference sequence). The ends were cut back, 6 bases at V and 10 bases at J, with 10 bases in the middle. The CDR3 loop reads CASRQSWEQFF. CDR3 DNA sequence: TGTGCCAGCAGACAGTCGTGGGAGCAGTTCTTC.